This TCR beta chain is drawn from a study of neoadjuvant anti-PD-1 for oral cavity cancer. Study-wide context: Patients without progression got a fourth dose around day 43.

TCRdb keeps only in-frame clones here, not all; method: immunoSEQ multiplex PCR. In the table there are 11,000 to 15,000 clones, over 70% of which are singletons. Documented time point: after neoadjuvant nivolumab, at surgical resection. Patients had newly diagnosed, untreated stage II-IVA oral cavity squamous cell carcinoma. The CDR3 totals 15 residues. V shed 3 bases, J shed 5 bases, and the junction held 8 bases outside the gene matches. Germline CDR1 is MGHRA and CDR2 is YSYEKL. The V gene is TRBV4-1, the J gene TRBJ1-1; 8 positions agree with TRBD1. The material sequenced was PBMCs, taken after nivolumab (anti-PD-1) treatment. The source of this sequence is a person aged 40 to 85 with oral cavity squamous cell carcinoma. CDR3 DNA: TGCGCCAGCAGCCACGTACAGGGGGGAGGTACTGAAGCTTTCTTT. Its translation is CASSHVQGGGTEAFF.